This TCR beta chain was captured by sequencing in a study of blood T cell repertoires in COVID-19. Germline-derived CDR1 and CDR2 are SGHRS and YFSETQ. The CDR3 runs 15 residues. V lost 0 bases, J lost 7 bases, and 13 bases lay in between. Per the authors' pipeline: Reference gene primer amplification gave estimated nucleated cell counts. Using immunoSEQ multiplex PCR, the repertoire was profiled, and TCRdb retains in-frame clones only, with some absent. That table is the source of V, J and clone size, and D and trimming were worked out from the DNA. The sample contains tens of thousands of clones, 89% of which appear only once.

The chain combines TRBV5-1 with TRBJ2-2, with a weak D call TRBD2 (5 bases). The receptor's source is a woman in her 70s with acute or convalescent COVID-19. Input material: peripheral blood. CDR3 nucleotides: TGCGCCAGCAGCTTGGCCGTCGGGGTCATCGGGGAGCTGTTTTTT. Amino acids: CASSLAVGVIGELFF.